The 30 T cell receptor beta chains below all came from one sample that was sequenced in a study of blood T cells in healthy people across ages. Through a sample-barcoded 5' primer and a J-beta primer mix, a second PCR was run for 7 to 11 cycles. Using its own MiXCR run on the 5' RACE reads, TCRdb lists one record per CDR3 protein. The data show about 1.4 million distinct CDR3 sequences, 59% seen once. Sequenced sample: blood. The receptors here all came from a man between 18 and 29 years old in good health.

This sequence joins TRBV6-6 and TRBJ1-4, with TRBD1 identical over 8 bases. V trimming: 11 bases; J trimming: 7 bases; junction bases outside the gene matches: 9. This CDR3 has 13 residues. Germline CDR1 and CDR2: MNHNY and SVGAGI (reference sequence). This chain's CDR3 is CAATGGRGEKLFF. CDR3 coding DNA: TGTGCCGCTACAGGGGGAAGGGGTGAAAAACTGTTTTTT.

The rearrangement joins TRBV4-3 to TRBJ2-3; D tentatively reads TRBD1 or TRBD2 (5 bases each). Germline CDR1 reads LGHNA; CDR2 reads YSLEER. The CDR3 runs 16 residues. Trimming cost V 5 bases and J 1 base, with 16 bases left between them. CDR3 in DNA: TGCGCCAGCAGCGAAGTGGAGGTGGGGGGCACAGATACGCAGTATTTT. It is translated as CASSEVEVGGTDTQYF.

This chain connects TRBV6-1 to TRBJ2-1; either TRBD1 or TRBD2 may supply D (5 bases each). The V gene lost 3 bases and the J gene lost 7 bases, with 13 bases spanning the gap. Germline-derived CDR1 and CDR2 are MNHNS and SASEGT. The length of the CDR3 is 14 residues. Here the CDR3 DNA reads TGTGCCAGCAGTGATCCGAGGGGCCTAAATGAGCAGTTCTTC. As protein: CASSDPRGLNEQFF.

A note on this clonotype: One end of the junction does not line up with germline, which may come from a read error. This rearrangement joins TRBV29-1 to TRBJ2-7; D not certain. The germline CDR1 and CDR2 sequences are SQVTM and ANQGSEA. CDR3 length: 13 residues. The CDR3 bases are TGCAGCGCTGAAGGAGCTCCTGGGTCCGAGCAGTACTTC. This sequence encodes CSAEGAPGSEQYF.

The rearrangement links TRBV29-1 to TRBJ2-2, with TRBD2 matching 11 bases. Trimming took 5 bases from V and 3 from J; bases not matched to a gene: 8. The CDR3 extends over 16 amino acids. In germline, CDR1 is SQVTM, CDR2 ANQGSEA. The CDR3 loop reads CSVNLAGGIDTGELFF. The CDR3 bases are TGCAGCGTTAACCTAGCGGGGGGAATAGACACCGGGGAGCTGTTTTTT.

The chain couples TRBV29-1 to TRBJ2-1; D is uncertain. Trimming shortened V by 1 base and J by 3 bases, and 7 bases separated the two germline ends. Per the germline V gene, CDR1 is SQVTM and CDR2 is ANQGSEA. The CDR3 covers 13 residues. CDR3 residues: CSVEAENYNEQFF. The CDR3 DNA is TGCAGCGTTGAAGCTGAGAACTACAATGAGCAGTTCTTC.

The chain is built from TRBV29-1 and TRBJ2-3; TRBD1 aligns across 8 bases. This CDR3 contains 14 residues. CDR1 and CDR2 from the germline V gene are SQVTM and ANQGSEA. J lost 3 bases, V lost 4 bases, and 6 bases had no gene match. The DNA of the CDR3 is TGCAGCGTTGTAGTACAGGGGGAGACAGATACGCAGTATTTT. Protein product: CSVVVQGETDTQYF.

The genes are TRBV7-9 and TRBJ2-5; tentatively, D is TRBD2 (6 bases). Germline V gives CDR1 SEHNR, CDR2 FQNEAQ (reference sequence). V was shortened by 5 bases and J by 3 bases, with 16 bases between the two germline ends. This CDR3 has 15 amino acids. CDR3 protein: CASSGLMGGKETQYF. CDR3 DNA sequence: TGTGCCAGCAGCGGACTTATGGGGGGTAAAGAGACCCAGTACTTC. Full variable domain (remainder filled in from reference TRBV7-9 and TRBJ2-5): DTGVSQNPRHKITKRGQNVTFRCDPISEHNRLYWYRQTLGQGPEFLTYFQNEAQLEKSRLLSDRFSAERPKGSFSTLEIQRTEQGDSAMYLCASSGLMGGKETQYFGPGTRLLVL.

The rearrangement links TRBV19 to TRBJ2-7, with 8 bases lining up with TRBD2. From germline, CDR1 is LNHDA and CDR2 SQIVND (reference sequence). The V segment lost 8 bases and the J segment 3 bases; nucleotides outside the gene matches: 15. The length of the CDR3 is 16 residues. CDR3 nucleotides: TGTGCCAGTCCTCTGGTCGTAGCGGGAAGGTTCTACGAGCAGTACTTC. Translating gives CASPLVVAGRFYEQYF.

The chain carries TRBV11-2 and TRBJ2-3; 9 nucleotides line up with TRBD1. Germline CDR1 SGHAT, CDR2 FQNNGV. The CDR3 extends over 16 amino acids. V lost 4 bases, J lost 2 bases, and 7 bases stayed unmatched. CDR3 nucleotide sequence: TGTGCCAGCAGCTCGTGGACAGGGGCCAACACAGATACGCAGTATTTT. Protein product: CASSSWTGANTDTQYF.

This chain joins TRBV7-9 and TRBJ1-2; D remains ambiguous. This CDR3 region has 14 residues. Germline V gene data show CDR1 as SEHNR and CDR2 as FQNEAQ (reference sequence). The V and J ends lost 4 bases and 6 bases respectively, with 15 bases between them. The CDR3 DNA reads as TGTGCCAGCAGCTCTCGAGACCCGTTGGATGGCTACACCTTC. The encoded protein is CASSSRDPLDGYTF.

DNA for the CDR3: TGTGCCAGCAGCCCCCGGGACAGGGGCGCCTACGAGCAGTACTTC. This translates into CASSPRDRGAYEQYF. The chain employs TRBV7-9 and TRBJ2-7; 10 bases fit TRBD1. V lost 5 bases, J lost 2 bases, and 6 bases stayed unmatched. This CDR3 contains 15 residues. CDR1 and CDR2 from the germline V gene are SEHNR and FQNEAQ (reference sequence).

This chain uses TRBV25-1 with TRBJ2-5; 7 bases align to TRBD1. With the DNA end fitting TRBJ2-7 better, the J assignment may be wrong. There are 15 residues in the CDR3. The V gene's germline CDR1 is MGHDK and CDR2 SYGVNS. CDR3 protein: CASSDSLGQASEQYF. The CDR3 nucleotides read TGTGCCAGCAGTGACTCCCTCGGACAGGCCTCCGAGCAGTACTTC.

J is TRBJ2-5 and V is TRBV14; tentative D call: TRBD2 (5 bases). The CDR3 consists of 14 residues. The V end lost 1 base, the J end lost 7 bases, and 13 bases lay between the germline ends. Per germline, CDR1 SGHDN and CDR2 FVKESK. The CDR3: CASSQVKSRGTQYF. The DNA of the CDR3 is TGTGCCAGCAGCCAAGTGAAGAGCCGGGGGACCCAGTACTTC.

The chain employs TRBV27 and TRBJ2-4; 8 bases align to TRBD1. The J segment lost 0 bases and the V segment lost 5 bases, leaving 9 bases of the junction unmatched. CDR3 length: 17 amino acids. Germline-derived CDR1 and CDR2 are MNHEY and SMNVEV (reference sequence). In DNA, the CDR3 is TGTGCCAGCAGTCCGGAACGACAGGGGCTAGCCAAAAACATTCAGTACTTC. It codes for CASSPERQGLAKNIQYF.

The chain has TRBV7-2 and TRBJ1-1; no clear D. V lost 5 bases and J 4 bases, leaving 14 bases between the germline ends. CDR1 and CDR2 from the germline V gene are SGHTA and FQGNSA. The CDR3 is made up of 14 amino acids. CDR3 sequence reads: CASSPQRAGTEAFF. CDR3 DNA: TGTGCCAGCAGCCCCCAGAGGGCGGGCACTGAAGCTTTCTTT.

Only a few counts were recorded for this clonotype. The rearrangement uses TRBV3-1 and TRBJ1-2, with D possibly matching TRBD1 (5 bases). CDR3 size: 13 residues. CDR1 is LGHDT, CDR2 YNNKEL, per germline (reference sequence). The germline V and J ends were trimmed by 6 bases and 2 bases, with 10 bases remaining between them. The chain's CDR3 is CASRGTRNYGYTF. In DNA, the CDR3 is TGTGCCAGCAGAGGGACCCGGAACTATGGCTACACCTTC.

This clonotype appeared a few times. This chain links TRBV28 with TRBJ2-7; D is unresolved. The CDR3 is 12 residues long. Germline values: CDR1 MDHEN, CDR2 SYDVKM. The V end lost 4 bases, the J end lost 6 bases, and 10 bases lay between the germline ends. The CDR3 sequence is CASSSIVSEQYF. The CDR3 bases are TGTGCCAGCAGTTCCATAGTGTCCGAGCAGTACTTC.

The chain has TRBV10-2 and TRBJ2-3; 12 bases match TRBD2. CDR1 and CDR2 (germline): WSHSY, SAAADI. This CDR3 comprises 16 residues. Trimming removed 6 bases from V and 2 bases from J; junction bases left unmatched: 6. CDR3 region: CASRQGLAGYTDTQYF. The CDR3 region has the DNA TGCGCCAGCAGGCAAGGACTAGCGGGGTACACAGATACGCAGTATTTT.

This chain connects TRBV20-1 to TRBJ2-1, with 7 nucleotides matching TRBD2. The CDR3 loop spans 15 amino acids. Looked up from germline, CDR1 is DFQATT and CDR2 is SNEGSKA (reference sequence). V trimming: 3 bases; J trimming: 2 bases; junction bases outside the gene matches: 7. The CDR3 sequence: CSARGDYPTYNEQFF. CDR3 sequence (DNA): TGCAGTGCTAGGGGGGACTACCCTACCTACAATGAGCAGTTCTTC.

This clonotype was counted between two and nine times. This chain uses TRBV12-3 or TRBV12-4 with TRBJ2-7; D is possibly TRBD2 (5 bases). The CDR3 is 12 amino acids. V was pared by 11 bases and J by 2 bases, with 13 bases between. The CDR3: CARGLRTYEQYF. DNA of the CDR3: TGTGCCCGAGGGTTGAGGACCTACGAGCAGTACTTC.

The chain recombines TRBV20-1 with TRBJ2-7; TRBD1 agrees at 7 bases. Trimming cost V 3 bases and J 5 bases; bases outside gene matches: 13. Germline-derived CDR1 and CDR2 are DFQATT and SNEGSKA (reference sequence). The CDR3 is 15 amino acids. CDR3 protein: CSARDRNKAGDEQYF. The CDR3 region has the DNA TGCAGTGCTAGGGACAGGAACAAGGCAGGCGACGAGCAGTACTTC.

A few counts support this clonotype. V is TRBV4-1 and J is TRBJ1-2; D is undetermined. The CDR3 runs to 16 residues. Germline CDR1 reads MGHRA; CDR2 reads YSYEKL. V was cut by 4 bases and J by 4 bases, with 19 bases left in between. The CDR3 DNA reads as TGCGCCAGCAGCCTCAGCTGGTCGAATAGCGGCTATGGCTACACCTTC. Residues: CASSLSWSNSGYGYTF.

This chain joins TRBV28 and TRBJ2-7; possibly TRBD1 for D (6 bases). The V end was cut by 7 bases, the J end by 4 bases, with 17 bases between. This CDR3 comprises 14 residues. Germline lookup yields CDR1 MDHEN and CDR2 SYDVKM. CDR3 nucleotides: TGTGCCAGCATAGGTGTACAGGGTGTTTACGAGCAGTACTTC. This codes for CASIGVQGVYEQYF.

This clonotype was detected once. J is TRBJ1-2 and V is TRBV4-1; no clear D gene. Germline V lookup: CDR1 MGHRA, CDR2 YSYEKL. Trimming stripped 3 bases from V and 4 bases from J, with 15 bases between. The CDR3 extends over 15 amino acids. DNA of the CDR3: TGCGCCAGCAGCCAGGCCCCCCAGAGACCCTATGGCTACACCTTC. Amino acid sequence: CASSQAPQRPYGYTF.

Regarding this clonotype: The junction differs from germline at one of its ends, possibly a read error. The J gene is TRBJ2-7, the V gene TRBV6-1; D call uncertain. The CDR3 has 11 amino acids. The germline V gene has CDR1 MNHNS and CDR2 SASEGT. This CDR3 is CTSSANYEQYF. The CDR3 DNA sequence: TGTACCAGCAGTGCAAACTACGAGCAGTACTTC.

V is TRBV12-3 or TRBV12-4 and J is TRBJ1-5; weak D call: TRBD1 (6 bases). This CDR3 contains 12 residues. V lost 6 bases and J lost 6, with 9 bases in between. For the CDR3, the DNA is TGTGCCAGCAGCATCAGGGGTCAGCCCCAGCATTTT. It yields the protein CASSIRGQPQHF.

This sequence joins TRBV15 and TRBJ2-3; tentatively, D is TRBD1 (6 bases). CDR1 is LNHNV and CDR2 is YYDKDF in the germline V gene (reference sequence). The CDR3 sequence is 16 residues long. Trimming shortened V by 1 base and J by 2 bases, and 13 bases separated the two germline ends. The CDR3 bases are TGTGCCACCAGCAGAGGATGGACAGACAACACAGATACGCAGTATTTT. It specifies CATSRGWTDNTDTQYF. Complete variable domain (other parts from reference TRBV15 and TRBJ2-3): DAMVIQNPRYQVTQFGKPVTLSCSQTLNHNVMYWYQQKSSQAPKLLFHYYDKDFNNEADTPDNFQSRRPNTSFCFLDIRSPGLGDTAMYLCATSRGWTDNTDTQYFGPGTRLTVL.

The V call is TRBV6-2 or TRBV6-3, the J call TRBJ1-2; 7 positions agree with TRBD1. Germline CDR1 reads MNHEY; CDR2 reads SVGEGT. The CDR3 length is 13 residues. The V gene end was trimmed by 7 bases and the J gene end by 4 bases; junction bases not matched to a gene: 6. DNA of the CDR3: TGTGCCAGCAAAGTAGCAGGGGGCTATGGCTACACCTTC. It is translated as CASKVAGGYGYTF.

CDR3 in DNA: TGTGCCAGCAGTCGCCAGGGGACAGGGTTCTATGGCTACACCTTC. Translation: CASSRQGTGFYGYTF. The chain couples TRBV6-5 to TRBJ1-2; 9 bases line up with TRBD1. The CDR3 runs to 15 residues. J was trimmed by 4 bases and V by 5 bases; bases with no gene match: 8. CDR1 and CDR2 from the germline V gene are MNHEY and SVGAGI.